Listed below are T cell receptor beta chains from one sample, sequenced in a study of T cells in Graves' hyperthyroidism and ophthalmopathy. Each CDR3 protein is one row after TCRdb ran MiXCR on the multiplex PCR reads. The sample contains fewer than 350,000 distinct CDR3 sequences, roughly a fifth of which appear only once. The specimen was blood. The source is a woman between 45 and 60 years old with Graves' hyperthyroidism. CDR3s include the opening cysteine and the closing phenylalanine or tryptophan. A D gene is named only where the DNA matches it firmly. Clone size is not always given. Where it is, it says once, few, many or a class for expanded clones.

TRBJ2-6,many,TRBV2,-,TGTGCCGGCAGTAAAGGGGACCCTGGGGCCAACGTCCTGACTTTC,CAGSKGDPGANVLTF
TRBJ2-1,many,TRBV12-3/TRBV12-4,TRBD2,TGTGCCAGCAGGTCTCCTAGCGGGAAGGACAATGAGCAGTTCTTC,CASRSPSGKDNEQFF
TRBJ2-2,many,TRBV30,-,TGTGCCAAAATAGAGGGGGGCGCCGGGGAGCTGTTTTTT,CAKIEGGAGELFF
TRBJ1-1,-,TRBV5-1,-,TGCGCCAGCAGCTTGGACGGTGAAGCTTTCTTT,CASSLDGEAFF
TRBJ1-2,-,TRBV29-1,-,TGCAGCGTTGCCACAGCCGACTATGGCTACACCTTC,CSVATADYGYTF
TRBJ1-1,many,TRBV5-1,-,TGCGCCAGCAGCTCCGGACAGCCAAACACTGAAGCTTTCTTT,CASSSGQPNTEAFF
TRBJ1-1,many,TRBV3-1,TRBD1,TGTGCCAGCAGCCAAAGACAGGGAAACACTGAAGCTTTCTTT,CASSQRQGNTEAFF
TRBJ1-1,many,TRBV15,TRBD1,TGTGCCACCAGCAGAGCCGGGACAGAGAACACTGAAGCTTTCTTT,CATSRAGTENTEAFF
TRBJ1-2,many,TRBV4-1,-,TGCGCCAGCAGCCAAGCTGGGTTCTATGGCTACACCTTC,CASSQAGFYGYTF
TRBJ1-5,many,TRBV6-5,-,TGTGCCAGTAGTTACTCGAGAACTCAGCCCCAGCATTTT,CASSYSRTQPQHF
TRBJ1-2,-,TRBV28,-,TGTGCCAGCACAGTTTCGGACTATGGCTACACCTTC,CASTVSDYGYTF
TRBJ2-5,-,TRBV10-3,TRBD1,TGTGCCATCAGTGGCCGGGACAGTCAAGAGACCCAGTACTTC,CAISGRDSQETQYF
TRBJ2-5,many,TRBV29-1,-,TGCAGCGCCTTGGCACCCGCGGGGGAGACCCAGTACTTC,CSALAPAGETQYF
TRBJ2-3,-,TRBV7-9,TRBD1,TGTGCCAGCAGCATTGGGACAGGGACCGCAGATACGCAGTATTTT,CASSIGTGTADTQYF
TRBJ1-6,-,TRBV27,TRBD1,TGTGCCAGCAGTTCAGGGGGCTACAATTCACCCCTCCACTTT,CASSSGGYNSPLHF
TRBJ2-7,many,TRBV29-1,-,TGCAGCGTTGAAGGGGTCGTTGGGGGCAGCTCCTACGAGCAGTACTTC,CSVEGVVGGSSYEQYF
TRBJ2-7,few,TRBV6-1,TRBD2,TGTGCCAGCAGTGCCAGACTAGCGGGAACCTACGAGCAGTACTTC,CASSARLAGTYEQYF
TRBJ2-3,-,TRBV30,TRBD2,TGTGCCTGGAGGAGTAGCGGGGGGGCAGATACGCAGTATTTT,CAWRSSGGADTQYF
TRBJ1-1,-,TRBV4-1,-,TGCGCCAGCAGGCGCGACCCAAACACTGAAGCTTTCTTT,CASRRDPNTEAFF
TRBJ1-2,-,TRBV4-1,-,TGCGCCAGCAGCCACCCGGACGGTATCTATGGCTACACCTTC,CASSHPDGIYGYTF
TRBJ2-1,many,TRBV7-2,TRBD1,TGTGCCAGCAGCTTAGAACAGGGGCATGAGCAGTTCTTC,CASSLEQGHEQFF
TRBJ2-2,few,TRBV20-1,-,TGCAGTGCTAGAGAGGTTTGGATTGGGGAGCTGTTTTTT,CSAREVWIGELFF
TRBJ2-2,many,TRBV6-1,TRBD2,TGTGCCAGCAGAGGAGCGGGGGCGTACACCGGGGAGCTGTTTTTT,CASRGAGAYTGELFF
TRBJ2-1,-,TRBV6-8,TRBD2,TGTGCCGCTAGCGGGGGGAACAATGAGCAGTTCTTC,CAASGGNNEQFF
TRBJ2-7,-,TRBV14,-,TGTGCCAGCAGCCAAACCCTCAGGGGAACCTACGAGCAGTACTTC,CASSQTLRGTYEQYF
TRBJ2-1,-,TRBV12-3/TRBV12-4,TRBD1,TGTGCCAGCACCCTGACAGGGGGCGTGAAAAATGAGCAGTTCTTC,CASTLTGGVKNEQFF
TRBJ2-4,-,TRBV7-6,TRBD2,TGTGCCAGCAGCTTAGTAGCTAGCGGGAGTCGTTTTTCGGGGAACATTCAGTACTTC,CASSLVASGSRFSGNIQYF
TRBJ1-1,few,TRBV6-2/TRBV6-3,TRBD1,TGTGCCAGCAGTGACGTTTTGGGGACAGTGGCTGAAGCTTTCTTT,CASSDVLGTVAEAFF
TRBJ2-2,-,TRBV7-9,TRBD2,TGTGCCAGCAGCTTAGCTCGTAGCGGGACCTTCGCGAACACCGGGGAGCTGTTTTTT,CASSLARSGTFANTGELFF
TRBJ2-3,many,TRBV7-2,TRBD1,TGTGCCAGCAGCTCCGACAGGGGGCGGGATACGCAGTATTTT,CASSSDRGRDTQYF
TRBJ2-2,many,TRBV7-9,-,TGTGCCAGCAGCTCACAGGGAAACACCGGGGAGCTGTTTTTT,CASSSQGNTGELFF
TRBJ2-7,few,TRBV28,TRBD1,TGTGCCAGCAGTTTACCGACAGGGTCTCACGAGCAGTACTTC,CASSLPTGSHEQYF
TRBJ1-4,many,TRBV7-9,-,TGTGCCAGCAGCTCAATGGACCGAGGGTATGAAAAACTGTTTTTT,CASSSMDRGYEKLFF
TRBJ2-3,many,TRBV29-1,-,TGCAGCGTTTCGGTCTCTACAGATACGCAGTATTTT,CSVSVSTDTQYF
TRBJ2-1,many,TRBV20-1,TRBD2,TGCATCATAGCGGGAGGGCTGAATGAGCAGTTCTTC,CIIAGGLNEQFF
TRBJ1-5,few,TRBV24-1,-,TGTGCCACCGCAGGGATTAGGGGCAATCAGCCCCAGCATTTT,CATAGIRGNQPQHF
TRBJ2-1,many,TRBV7-9,-,TGTGCCAGCAGCTCGTTTCGAGACAATGAGCAGTTCTTC,CASSSFRDNEQFF
TRBJ1-3,-,TRBV20-1,TRBD1,TGCAGTGCTACACCAGGGGGTAAAGGAAACACCATATATTTT,CSATPGGKGNTIYF
TRBJ2-5,-,TRBV12-5,TRBD2,TGTGCTAGTGGTTTGGTACGTCTGACTAGCGGGAGGGCAGAGACCCAGTACTTC,CASGLVRLTSGRAETQYF